Listed here are 27 T cell receptor beta chains from one sample, sequenced in a study of cytomegalovirus exposure and HLA in healthy donors. The PCR had 60 Vbeta and 13 Jbeta primers. Method: immunoSEQ multiplex PCR; TCRdb's copy keeps in-frame clones and lacks some. The sample has some 110,000 clones, approximately 80% seen once. The specimen was PBMCs. Receptor source: a man aged 35-49 years in good health and CMV-seronegative.

The chain recombines TRBV7-3 with TRBJ1-2; 9 positions agree with TRBD1. The CDR3 runs 12 residues. The germline V gene encodes CDR1 SGHTA and CDR2 FQGTGA. Trimming at V came to 5 bases and at J to 8 bases, leaving 3 bases not matched to a gene. The CDR3 nucleotides are TGTGCCAGCAGCGAGGACAGGGGCGGCTACACCTTC. Protein: CASSEDRGGYTF. The full variable domain, in which reference TRBV7-3 and TRBJ1-2 provide the parts outside the CDR3, is GAGVSQTPSNKVTEKGKYVELRCDPISGHTALYWYRQSLGQGPEFLIYFQGTGAADDSGLPNDRFFAVRPEGSVSTLKIQRTERGDSAVYLCASSEDRGGYTFGSGTRLTVV.

To note about this clone: This CDR3 is also generated by other DNA sequences in the sample. The gene calls are TRBV5-1 and TRBJ2-7, with a possible D match to TRBD1 (5 bases). The CDR3 length is 13 residues. The V and J ends lost 5 bases and 0 bases respectively, with 9 bases between them. Germline CDR1 and CDR2: SGHRS and YFSETQ. The CDR3 DNA is TGCGCCAGCAGTAGTGACAGCTCCTACGAGCAGTACTTC. Translation gives CASSSDSSYEQYF.

This chain joins TRBV19 and TRBJ1-1; D is possibly TRBD1 (5 bases). V lost 3 bases, J lost 4 bases, and 9 bases lay in between. The CDR3 consists of 13 residues. Germline V CDR1 and CDR2: LNHDA, SQIVND (reference sequence). The CDR3 loop reads CASSIGGTTEAFF. The CDR3 DNA reads TGTGCCAGTAGTATTGGCGGGACCACTGAAGCTTTCTTT.

V gene TRBV5-1 combines with J gene TRBJ2-3; perhaps TRBD1 as D (6 bases). Per the germline V gene, CDR1 is SGHRS and CDR2 is YFSETQ. The CDR3 has 14 residues. V lost 6 bases and J 0 bases, leaving 11 bases between the germline ends. The CDR3, as DNA: TGCGCCAGCAAGGACAGTCCTAGCACAGATACGCAGTATTTT. This encodes CASKDSPSTDTQYF.

The rearrangement joins TRBV7-9 to TRBJ1-2; 8 bases match TRBD1. The CDR3 runs 15 residues. CDR1 is SEHNR and CDR2 is FQNEAQ in the germline V gene (reference sequence). The trim removed 5 bases at V and 0 bases at J, leaving 5 bases unmatched. The CDR3 nucleotides are TGTGCCAGCAGCGTTGACAGGGGTTCTAACTATGGCTACACCTTC. Translation: CASSVDRGSNYGYTF.

The rearrangement joins TRBV2 to TRBJ2-3; a possible D gene is TRBD2 (6 bases). Trimming took 10 bases from V and 2 from J, leaving 10 bases between them. This CDR3 spans 12 amino acids. Germline V gene sequence: CDR1 SNHLY, CDR2 FYNNEI. In nucleotides, the CDR3 is TGTGCCAACTCGGGGGACACAGATACGCAGTATTTT. Translated, it gives CANSGDTDTQYF.

This CDR3 reads CAISVTGKVGDTQYF. CDR3 bases: TGTGCCATCAGTGTAACAGGGAAGGTGGGCGATACGCAGTATTTT. The chain recombines TRBV10-3 with TRBJ2-3; D might be TRBD1 (6 bases). Germline V gene lookup returns CDR1 ENHRY and CDR2 SYGVKD. The CDR3 extends over 15 amino acids. V shed 4 bases and J shed 6 bases, with 17 bases lying between them.

This clone was counted a single time. J is TRBJ1-6 and V is TRBV11-2; 9 nucleotides line up with TRBD1. The CDR3 is made up of 19 amino acids. Trimming cost V 4 bases and J 10 bases; bases outside gene matches: 20. Germline-derived CDR1 and CDR2 are SGHAT and FQNNGV. The CDR3 DNA is TGTGCCAGCAGCTCCGGATCAGGGACAGGGTTTCTACCTGGCTCACCCCTCCACTTT. Protein product: CASSSGSGTGFLPGSPLHF.

DNA for the CDR3: TGTGCCAGCAGCTTAGCCCCTAGCGGGGCCACGAGGGGAGATACGCAGTATTTT. Its translation: CASSLAPSGATRGDTQYF. This chain links TRBV7-6 with TRBJ2-3; 9 nucleotides match TRBD2. The CDR3 is 18 residues long. The trim removed 0 bases at V and 5 bases at J, leaving 12 bases unmatched. Germline V gene data show CDR1 as SGHVS and CDR2 as FNYEAQ.

The genes are TRBV7-2 and TRBJ1-3; D is unresolved. The CDR3 loop spans 14 amino acids. CDR1 SGHTA and CDR2 FQGNSA come from the germline V gene. The germline V and J ends were trimmed by 4 bases and 5 bases, with 12 bases remaining between them. In nucleotides, the CDR3 is TGTGCCAGCAGCTATGATATTACAAGAAACACCATATATTTT. It encodes CASSYDITRNTIYF. The full variable domain, its missing parts supplied by reference TRBV7-2 and TRBJ1-3, is GAGVSQSPSNKVTEKGKDVELRCDPISGHTALYWYRQSLGQGLEFLIYFQGNSAPDKSGLPSDRFSAERTGGSVSTLTIQRTQQEDSAVYLCASSYDITRNTIYFGEGSWLTVV.

The chain recombines TRBV19 with TRBJ1-1; D not resolved. CDR1 is LNHDA and CDR2 is SQIVND in the germline V gene (reference sequence). This CDR3 is built from 13 residues. The V end was cut by 5 bases, the J end by 3 bases, with 10 bases between. The CDR3 bases are TGTGCCAGTAGTCCCCCCGGTTACACTGAAGCTTTCTTT. This translates into CASSPPGYTEAFF.

The chain combines TRBV6-5 with TRBJ1-2; no definite D call. The CDR3 is 14 amino acids. Germline V CDR1 and CDR2: MNHEY, SVGAGI. The V end lost 6 bases, the J end lost 4 bases, and 15 bases lay between the germline ends. The CDR3 bases are TGTGCCAGCAGCGACCGAACATCGGGCTATGGCTACACCTTC. Its protein is CASSDRTSGYGYTF.

Notes on this clone: Germline and junction disagree at one end, which may indicate a read error. The rearrangement uses TRBV7-9 and TRBJ1-6; D perhaps matches TRBD1 (6 bases). The CDR3 sequence is 14 residues long. Germline assignment: CDR1 SEHNR and CDR2 FQNEAQ (reference sequence). The CDR3 protein is CASRLGQSNSPLHF. DNA of the CDR3: TGTGCCAGCAGATTAGGACAGAGTAATTCACCCCTCCACTTT.

The chain carries TRBV7-6 and TRBJ2-5, with D hard to call. V shed 1 base and J shed 7 bases, with 10 bases lying between them. The CDR3 is 13 residues long. Germline assignment: CDR1 SGHVS and CDR2 FNYEAQ. This CDR3 reads CASSLDKSGTQYF. DNA of the CDR3: TGTGCCAGCAGCTTAGACAAGTCAGGGACCCAGTACTTC.

The chain has TRBV4-3 and TRBJ2-7, with TRBD1 as a possible D gene (7 bases). The V end lost 1 base, the J end lost 3 bases, and 19 bases lay between the germline ends. This CDR3 has 17 residues. Germline lookup yields CDR1 LGHNA and CDR2 YSLEER. The CDR3 sequence is CASSQGGGTAGFYEQYF. The CDR3 DNA reads TGCGCCAGCAGCCAAGGAGGCGGGACAGCGGGTTTCTACGAGCAGTACTTC.

The chain couples TRBV6-1 to TRBJ2-7; TRBD1 aligns across 8 bases. CDR1 is MNHNS, CDR2 SASEGT, per germline. The CDR3 covers 13 residues. V gave up 4 bases and J gave up 2 bases; unmatched junction bases: 1. CDR3 coding DNA: TGTGCCAGCAGTGTGGACAGGGCCTACGAGCAGTACTTC. It yields the protein CASSVDRAYEQYF.

This chain connects TRBV7-9 to TRBJ2-1; D might be TRBD2 (7 bases). Trimming shortened V by 3 bases and J by 7 bases, and 16 bases separated the two germline ends. The CDR3 consists of 15 residues. From germline, CDR1 is SEHNR and CDR2 FQNEAQ (reference sequence). The CDR3 spells CASSFLRGRENEQFF. The CDR3 region has the DNA TGTGCCAGCAGCTTCCTCCGGGGGCGGGAGAATGAGCAGTTCTTC.

This clone was seen only a few times. The rearrangement joins TRBV7-3 to TRBJ2-3; D perhaps matches TRBD1 (6 bases). V was cut by 5 bases and J by 3 bases, with 12 bases left in between. Germline lookup yields CDR1 SGHTA and CDR2 FQGTGA. The CDR3 has 14 residues. The DNA for the CDR3 is TGTGCCAGCAGCGTAGGGGGAAGTACAGATACGCAGTATTTT. Translation gives CASSVGGSTDTQYF.

V is TRBV19 and J is TRBJ1-1; D gene ambiguous. The V end was cut by 3 bases, the J end by 1 base, with 6 bases between. The CDR3 is 13 amino acids. Germline V lookup: CDR1 LNHDA, CDR2 SQIVND (reference sequence). The CDR3 region is CASSINGNTEAFF. In DNA, the CDR3 is TGTGCCAGTAGTATTAACGGGAACACTGAAGCTTTCTTT.

On this clone: The junction departs from germline at one end; a sequencing error may be responsible. The chain combines TRBV7-9 with TRBJ1-1; 10 bases map to TRBD1. Germline CDR1 SEHNR, CDR2 FQNEAQ (reference sequence). There are 13 residues in the CDR3. The CDR3 loop reads CSSSFDRGQGAFF. Written as DNA, the CDR3 is TGTTCCAGCAGCTTTGACAGGGGGCAGGGGGCTTTCTTT.

The chain uses TRBV18 and TRBJ2-6; 8 bases are a match to TRBD1. CDR1 and CDR2 from the germline V gene are KGHSH and LQKENI. The CDR3 has 17 amino acids. Losses at the gene ends were 3 bases for V and 0 bases for J; bases not matched to a gene: 4. Written as DNA, the CDR3 is TGTGCCAGCTCACCTACCGGGACAGGCTCTGGGGCCAACGTCCTGACTTTC. Translation gives CASSPTGTGSGANVLTF.

The chain uses TRBV25-1 and TRBJ2-2, with D possibly TRBD1 on 6 matching bases. Trimming left V 8 bases short and J 1 base short, with 11 bases between. Germline V gene lookup returns CDR1 MGHDK and CDR2 SYGVNS. This CDR3 is 14 amino acids long. This CDR3 reads CASGEDRNTGELFF. The CDR3 nucleotides are TGTGCCAGCGGAGAGGACAGGAACACCGGGGAGCTGTTTTTT.

The rearrangement uses TRBV11-2 and TRBJ1-3; D is ambiguous. This CDR3 is built from 15 residues. Germline V gene sequence: CDR1 SGHAT, CDR2 FQNNGV. V dropped 1 base and J dropped 2 bases, with 9 bases sitting between them. Written as DNA, the CDR3 is TGTGCCAGCAGCTTAGTTCCTACAGCTGGAAACACCATATATTTT. Amino acid sequence: CASSLVPTAGNTIYF. The full variable domain, completed using reference TRBV11-2 and TRBJ1-3, is EAGVAQSPRYKIIEKRQSVAFWCNPISGHATLYWYQQILGQGPKLLIQFQNNGVVDDSQLPKDRFSAERLKGVDSTLKIQPAKLEDSAVYLCASSLVPTAGNTIYFGEGSWLTVV.

This chain's CDR3 is CASSEAVGELFF. Here the CDR3 DNA reads TGTGCCAGCAGTGAAGCCGTCGGGGAGCTGTTTTTT. This sequence joins TRBV2 and TRBJ2-2; no clear D gene. Germline assignment: CDR1 SNHLY and CDR2 FYNNEI. This CDR3 region has 12 residues. Trimming cost V 0 bases and J 7 bases, with 3 bases left between them.

This chain joins TRBV6-1 and TRBJ2-1, with a possible D match to TRBD2 (6 bases). In germline, CDR1 is MNHNS, CDR2 SASEGT. The CDR3 runs to 16 residues. Trimming removed 3 bases at V and 0 bases at J, with 12 bases between. CDR3 nucleotides: TGTGCCAGCAGTGATTATGGGGGGAGCTCCTACAATGAGCAGTTCTTC. Translating gives CASSDYGGSSYNEQFF.

The J gene is TRBJ1-2, the V gene TRBV18, with 7 positions matching TRBD1. CDR3 size: 13 residues. Germline V gene sequence: CDR1 KGHSH, CDR2 LQKENI. After removal of 3 bases from V and 8 bases from J, the junction contained 6 bases not matched to a gene. The DNA of the CDR3 is TGTGCCAGCTCACCGACAGGGTCGGACGGCTACACCTTC. Translation gives CASSPTGSDGYTF.

This clone was detected a few times. The chain links TRBV5-1 to TRBJ2-5, with D perhaps TRBD1 or TRBD2 (5 bases each). The J call is uncertain, as TRBJ2-7 better fits the DNA end. Per germline, CDR1 SGHRS and CDR2 YFSETQ. This CDR3 contains 15 residues. CDR3: CASSLQAGGSYEQYF. CDR3 coding DNA: TGCGCCAGCAGCTTACAGGCTGGGGGCTCCTACGAGCAGTACTTC.